The rows below give T cell receptor beta chains drawn from one sample of a study of T cell responses to AZD1222 COVID-19 vaccine. Clones were read by immunoSEQ multiplex PCR, and TCRdb kept only the in-frame ones, dropping some. The table shows approximately 150,000 clones, with just over 85% occurring only once. The input for sequencing was peripheral blood, taken 28 days after the second AZD1222 dose. These receptors were collected from an adult who received the AZD1222 COVID-19 vaccine. The CDR3 runs from the conserved cysteine through the conserved F or W. The D gene is left open where the match is weak. Clone size is stated in some rows and not others, as once, few, many or a class when expanded.

V gene	D gene	CDR3 length	clone size	J gene	CDR3 DNA	CDR3 protein
TRBV2	NA	12	NA	TRBJ2-2	TGTGCCAGTTCGGAAGGCACCGGGGAGCTGTTTTTT	CASSEGTGELFF
TRBV9	TRBD2	14	NA	TRBJ2-7	TGTGCCAGCAGCATAAGCGGGAGCATATACGAGCAGTACTTC	CASSISGSIYEQYF
TRBV28	NA	16	NA	TRBJ2-2	TGTGCCAGCAGTTTAAGGTCCCAGAAATCACACAGGGAGCTGTTTTTT	CASSLRSQKSHRELFF
TRBV10-3	NA	12	once	TRBJ1-6	TGTGCCATCGGAACCGATACCTCACCCCTCCACTTT	CAIGTDTSPLHF
TRBV9	TRBD1	13	NA	TRBJ1-1	TGTGCCAGCAGGGGACAGGTGAACACTGAAGCTTTCTTT	CASRGQVNTEAFF
TRBV30	NA	11	NA	TRBJ2-5	TGTGCCTGGACGCTAAAAGAGACCCAGTACTTC	CAWTLKETQYF
TRBV7-6	NA	16	NA	TRBJ2-1	TGTGCCAGCAGCCCCTTAAGTAGTGGGTCCTACAATGAGCAGTTCTTC	CASSPLSSGSYNEQFF
TRBV4-1	NA	16	NA	TRBJ2-2	TGCGCCAGCAGCCAAGCCTGGGTAGGACTCACCGGGGAGCTGTTTTTT	CASSQAWVGLTGELFF
TRBV27	NA	15	NA	TRBJ1-5	TGTGCCAGCAGTTATGTACAGGGTAGCAATCAGCCCCAGCATTTT	CASSYVQGSNQPQHF
TRBV12-3/TRBV12-4	NA	13	NA	TRBJ1-1	TGTGCCAGCAGTTTTGCTCTGACAGCCGCAGCTTTCTTT	CASSFALTAAAFF
TRBV7-9	NA	19	NA	TRBJ2-6	TGTGCCAGCAGCCTCAGCGGCCCGCAGAGGATCTCTGGGGCCAACGTCCTGACTTTC	CASSLSGPQRISGANVLTF
TRBV12-5	NA	15	NA	TRBJ1-1	TGTGCTAGTGGTTTGAATACAGGGATGAACACTGAAGCTTTCTTT	CASGLNTGMNTEAFF
TRBV5-4	NA	15	NA	TRBJ2-1	TGTGCCAGCAGCCCGTCGGGGAGCTCCTACAATGAGCAGTTCTTC	CASSPSGSSYNEQFF
TRBV7-2	NA	14	NA	TRBJ1-5	TGTGCCAGCAGCTTCTCCCACCTCGATCAGCCCCAGCATTTT	CASSFSHLDQPQHF